This T cell receptor beta chain comes out of a study of regulatory T cells in long-lasting Graves disease. The authors built TCR beta libraries using iRepertoire HTBI primers and Arm-PCR of CDR3 regions. TCRdb reanalysed the multiplex PCR reads using MiXCR and keeps one entry per CDR3 protein. The sample carries a few hundred thousand distinct CDR3 sequences, about 15% recorded once. The V segment lost 6 bases and the J segment 0 bases; nucleotides outside the gene matches: 2. Germline V gene sequence: CDR1 SGHTA, CDR2 FQGNSA. The CDR3 sequence is 14 residues long. Time point meaning: newly diagnosed GD, antithyroid drugs for less than 3 months. The TCR library used RNA extracted from PBMCs. The sample also formed part of further work on T cells in Graves' hyperthyroidism and ophthalmopathy.

The source is a woman aged 18-29 years with Graves disease. Specimen: peripheral blood mononuclear cells (PBMCs), collected at new diagnosis, from a patient treated with antithyroid drugs. The V and J genes are TRBV7-2 and TRBJ2-3; 8 positions agree with TRBD2. CDR3: CASRLAGSTDTQYF. The CDR3 DNA reads TGTGCCAGCAGGCTAGCGGGTAGCACAGATACGCAGTATTTT.